Sequencing of this TCR beta chain was carried out in a study of T cell responses to AZD1222 COVID-19 vaccine. Germline CDR1 and CDR2: MNHEY and SVGAGI. This CDR3 has 14 amino acids. Trimming removed 2 bases at V and 3 bases at J, with 8 bases between. TCRdb's copy holds only in-frame clones and misses some; the assay was immunoSEQ multiplex PCR. This sample has about 150,000 clones, with 94% found just once. This clonotype was sampled from an adult in good health. The J gene is TRBJ1-3, the V gene TRBV6-5; D ambiguous. The source was peripheral blood, collected on day 0 of AZD1222 vaccination. The CDR3 spells CASSYEGFGNTIYF. The CDR3 region has the DNA TGTGCCAGCAGTTACGAAGGTTTTGGAAACACCATATATTTT.